Sequencing of this T cell receptor beta chain was carried out in a study of metastatic and nonmetastatic thyroid tumors. Study-level background: The study looked at repertoires side by side in blood and in tumor or nodule tissue from malignant and benign thyroid patients. Regarding the study as a whole: Reported TCR beta diversity, measured in blood and tumor, was significantly higher for malignant thyroid tumors than for benign nodules.

Many counts were recorded for this clone. Antigen specificity is unknown. Original processing methods: The study built a papillary thyroid cancer distant-metastasis classifier from CDR3 differences across clinicopathological groups. TCRdb re-called the PCR reads via MiXCR. TCRdb, rather than the study authors, made the V and J calls. In the table there are under 15,000 clones, around 12% of which are singletons. Before thyroid surgery, none of the patients had received any treatment. Sequencing was done on a sample of blood. The receptor comes from a female donor with papillary thyroid cancer or a benign thyroid nodule (not recorded which). Some clones in this sample may be carry-over from other donors' samples.

The chain's CDR3 is CSARDPSGGNYEQYF. CDR3 bases: TGCAGTGCTAGAGATCCCAGCGGGGGGAACTACGAGCAGTACTTC. The genes are TRBV20-1 and TRBJ2-7; 9 positions match TRBD2. After removal of 0 bases from V and 3 bases from J, the junction contained 6 bases not matched to a gene. CDR1 DFQATT and CDR2 SNEGSKA come from the germline V gene (reference sequence). The CDR3 has 15 residues.